The 20 T cell receptor beta chains listed next were all sequenced from one sample in a study of cytomegalovirus exposure and HLA in healthy donors. This PCR relied on a set of 60 Vbeta primers and 13 Jbeta primers. Measured with immunoSEQ multiplex PCR; TCRdb has only the in-frame clones, and not every one. The sample has approximately 160,000 clones, roughly four fifths seen once. Sequencing used PBMCs. The receptors derive from a man in his fifties in good health and CMV-seropositive.

V gene TRBV9 combines with J gene TRBJ2-7, with D tentatively TRBD2 (6 bases). Germline CDR1 and CDR2: SGDLS and YYNGEE. CDR3 length: 13 amino acids. Trimming removed 2 bases at V and 3 bases at J, with 9 bases between. The CDR3 DNA is TGTGCCAGCAGCGTGAGTAGCGGCTACGAGCAGTACTTC. Translation gives CASSVSSGYEQYF.

This clone was counted a few times. V gene TRBV6-1 combines with J gene TRBJ2-7, with D perhaps matching TRBD1 (6 bases). CDR1 is MNHNS, CDR2 SASEGT, per germline. Deletions cut 5 bases from V and 7 bases from J, with 12 bases between. The CDR3 contains 12 residues. CDR3 sequence (DNA): TGTGCCAGCAGTCCCCAGGGGCAGGAGCAGTACTTC. Amino acids: CASSPQGQEQYF.

J is TRBJ2-7 and V is TRBV2; 7 positions match TRBD2. The CDR3 totals 16 residues. J was trimmed by 0 bases and V by 5 bases; bases with no gene match: 10. Germline CDR1 and CDR2: SNHLY and FYNNEI. CDR3 protein: CASSQPWGGSSYEQYF. The CDR3, as DNA: TGTGCCAGCAGTCAACCCTGGGGGGGGAGCTCCTACGAGCAGTACTTC.

J is TRBJ1-1 and V is TRBV7-2; no reliable D call. V lost 0 bases, J lost 1 base, and 12 bases lay in between. Germline-derived CDR1 and CDR2 are SGHTA and FQGNSA. The CDR3 contains 16 residues. CDR3 region: CASSLALGRWNTEAFF. The DNA of the CDR3 is TGTGCCAGCAGCTTAGCGCTGGGCAGGTGGAACACTGAAGCTTTCTTT.

The genes are TRBV29-1 and TRBJ1-2; TRBD1 might be the D (5 bases). Trimming stripped 3 bases from V and 4 bases from J, with 18 bases between. This CDR3 comprises 15 residues. Germline V gene lookup returns CDR1 SQVTM and CDR2 ANQGSEA. The CDR3, as DNA: TGCAGCGTTGAGTCGGGCAGGGAGGATATCTATGGCTACACCTTC. Its translation is CSVESGREDIYGYTF.

The gene calls are TRBV7-3 and TRBJ1-1, with D unresolved. This CDR3 has 12 residues. Germline CDR1 is SGHTA and CDR2 is FQGTGA. With 4 bases removed from V and 6 bases from J, the gap between germline ends came to 9 bases. This CDR3 is CASSYGGAEAFF. The CDR3 region has the DNA TGTGCCAGCAGCTATGGAGGCGCTGAAGCTTTCTTT.

The chain is built from TRBV19 and TRBJ1-4; a weak D match, TRBD1 (6 bases). V lost 11 bases, J lost 4 bases, and 17 bases lay in between. The CDR3 is 14 amino acids. CDR1 and CDR2 from the germline V gene are LNHDA and SQIVND (reference sequence). The CDR3 sequence: CAARARGINEKLFF. CDR3 sequence (DNA): TGTGCCGCCCGCGCGAGGGGGATTAATGAAAAACTGTTTTTT.

This chain links TRBV28 with TRBJ1-1; TRBD1 might be the D (6 bases). The CDR3 runs 12 residues. Germline CDR1 and CDR2: MDHEN and SYDVKM. Trimming stripped 6 bases from V and 5 bases from J, with 10 bases between. The CDR3, as DNA: TGTGCCAGCAGCTTACAGGGAACTGAAGCTTTCTTT. Its protein product is CASSLQGTEAFF.

The gene calls are TRBV6-6 and TRBJ2-5; 8 bases align to TRBD1. The germline V gene encodes CDR1 MNHNY and CDR2 SVGAGI (reference sequence). CDR3 size: 16 residues. V lost 2 bases, J lost 1 base, and 6 bases stayed unmatched. The CDR3 here is CASSYPGQGRQETQYF. The CDR3 nucleotides read TGTGCCAGCAGTTACCCCGGACAGGGCCGCCAAGAGACCCAGTACTTC.

The chain uses TRBV5-1 and TRBJ2-1; possibly TRBD2 for D (6 bases). V was clipped by 7 bases and J by 4 bases, with 12 bases between them. Germline V lookup: CDR1 SGHRS, CDR2 YFSETQ. The CDR3 is made up of 13 amino acids. The CDR3 DNA reads as TGCGCCAGCCGGGACTGGGATTACAATGAGCAGTTCTTC. Translating gives CASRDWDYNEQFF. The whole variable domain, remainder taken from reference TRBV5-1 and TRBJ2-1, is KAGVTQTPRYLIKTRGQQVTLSCSPISGHRSVSWYQQTPGQGLQFLFEYFSETQRNKGNFPGRFSGRQFSNSRSEMNVSTLELGDSALYLCASRDWDYNEQFFGPGTRLTVL.

The chain combines TRBV4-1 with TRBJ2-1; unclear D gene. V gave up 1 base and J gave up 6 bases, with 7 bases separating them. CDR1 is MGHRA and CDR2 is YSYEKL in the germline V gene. The CDR3 sequence is 13 residues long. This chain's CDR3 is CASSQGAVNEQFF. CDR3 DNA: TGCGCCAGCAGCCAAGGGGCTGTCAATGAGCAGTTCTTC.

The J gene is TRBJ1-1, the V gene TRBV7-9, with a possible D match to TRBD1 (6 bases). CDR1 SEHNR and CDR2 FQNEAQ come from the germline V gene (reference sequence). This CDR3 is 15 amino acids long. V lost 5 bases and J lost 0, with 13 bases in between. CDR3 in DNA: TGTGCCAGCAGCCAATCCGGGACACTGAACACTGAAGCTTTCTTT. This codes for CASSQSGTLNTEAFF.

The chain carries TRBV6-5 and TRBJ2-7; 8 positions match TRBD1. The CDR3 is 14 amino acids. The trim removed 6 bases at V and 3 bases at J, leaving 7 bases unmatched. Germline lookup yields CDR1 MNHEY and CDR2 SVGAGI. The CDR3 nucleotides are TGTGCCAGCAGGTACGAGACAGGGGACTACGAGCAGTACTTC. The encoded protein is CASRYETGDYEQYF.

J is TRBJ2-2 and V is TRBV6-5, with D unresolved. V was cut by 4 bases and J by 5 bases, with 11 bases left in between. Looked up from germline, CDR1 is MNHEY and CDR2 is SVGAGI. There are 14 residues in the CDR3. The CDR3 spells CASSFLQRTGELFF. Written as DNA, the CDR3 is TGTGCCAGCAGTTTCCTACAGAGAACCGGGGAGCTGTTTTTT.

The chain employs TRBV5-1 and TRBJ2-7; D unclear. CDR1 SGHRS and CDR2 YFSETQ come from the germline V gene. The CDR3 is made up of 12 amino acids. Trimming took off 3 bases at V and 6 bases at J, with 10 bases between the two ends. The CDR3 sequence is CASSSGSFEQYF. CDR3 bases: TGCGCCAGCAGCTCAGGCTCTTTCGAGCAGTACTTC.

This clone came up once. V usage is TRBV9 and J usage is TRBJ2-7; 10 positions match TRBD2. Germline loops: CDR1 SGDLS, CDR2 YYNGEE. Trimming took 3 bases from V and 0 from J; bases not matched to a gene: 6. The CDR3 extends over 16 amino acids. CDR3: CASSAYGLADSYEQYF. The CDR3 DNA reads TGTGCCAGCAGCGCGTATGGACTAGCGGACTCCTACGAGCAGTACTTC.

This clone was found a few times. The rearrangement uses TRBV4-3 and TRBJ2-7; TRBD2 matches at 7 bases. The germline gives CDR1 LGHNA, CDR2 YSLEER. The CDR3 totals 14 residues. V lost 0 bases to trimming and J lost 6 bases; unmatched junction nucleotides: 5. CDR3 bases: TGCGCCAGCAGCCAAGAGGGGTGGGGGGGCGAGCAGTACTTC. It specifies CASSQEGWGGEQYF.

The count of this clone is one. CDR3 residues: CASSLAPASSYNEQFF. CDR3 DNA: TGTGCCAGCAGCTTAGCCCCGGCTAGCTCCTACAATGAGCAGTTCTTC. This chain joins TRBV7-8 and TRBJ2-1; D is uncertain. Trimming left V 0 bases short and J 0 bases short, with 9 bases between. From germline, CDR1 is SGHVS and CDR2 FQNEAQ. The length of the CDR3 is 16 residues.

This chain joins TRBV7-2 and TRBJ2-7, with TRBD1 identical over 7 bases. The CDR3 is made up of 19 amino acids. Looked up from germline, CDR1 is SGHTA and CDR2 is FQGNSA. Germline trimming cut 5 bases from V and 1 base from J; bases unmatched to any gene: 20. Here the CDR3 reads CASSPYRTGTPLKSYEQYF. CDR3 nucleotides: TGTGCCAGCAGCCCATACCGGACAGGAACACCTTTGAAGTCCTACGAGCAGTACTTC. The full variable domain, completed using reference TRBV7-2 and TRBJ2-7, is GAGVSQSPSNKVTEKGKDVELRCDPISGHTALYWYRQSLGQGLEFLIYFQGNSAPDKSGLPSDRFSAERTGGSVSTLTIQRTQQEDSAVYLCASSPYRTGTPLKSYEQYFGPGTRLTVT.

This clone was counted a few times. The chain couples TRBV30 to TRBJ2-7; 10 bases match TRBD2. V shed 5 bases and J 6 bases; nucleotides not matched to a gene: 7. In germline, CDR1 is GTSNPN, CDR2 SVGIG (reference sequence). There are 13 residues in the CDR3. The CDR3 nucleotides are TGTGCCTGGGCACCGGGACTAGCGTTCGAGCAGTACTTC. This gives the protein CAWAPGLAFEQYF.